The clone carrying this T cell receptor (beta chain) was seen ten or more times. The antigen is unknown. The data are from a study of T cells in Graves' hyperthyroidism and ophthalmopathy. From germline, CDR1 is DFQATT and CDR2 SNEGSKA (reference sequence). The CDR3 sequence is 12 residues long. V lost 6 bases and J lost 4, with 12 bases in between. Study-wide points: The model predicted ophthalmopathy a median around six months before onset. Appearing also in blood were most of the thyroid clonotypes expanded above 0.001.

TCR beta CDR3 sequences were amplified from RNA transcripts. A first-round RT-PCR of the TCR CDR3 used the HTBI primer set. TCRdb processed the multiplex PCR reads anew with MiXCR; each CDR3 protein has one entry. The table has 250,000 to 300,000 distinct CDR3 sequences, roughly an eighth seen once; the top ten hold roughly 7.9%. The authors obtained PBMCs from about 9.5 ml of fresh peripheral blood. The sample was blood. The receptor was derived from a woman in her 40s with Graves' hyperthyroidism. The gene calls are TRBV20-1 and TRBJ2-5; D is perhaps TRBD1 or TRBD2 (6 bases each). The CDR3, as DNA: TGCAGTGCGCCCAGGGGAGGAGAGACCCAGTACTTC. It yields the protein CSAPRGGETQYF.